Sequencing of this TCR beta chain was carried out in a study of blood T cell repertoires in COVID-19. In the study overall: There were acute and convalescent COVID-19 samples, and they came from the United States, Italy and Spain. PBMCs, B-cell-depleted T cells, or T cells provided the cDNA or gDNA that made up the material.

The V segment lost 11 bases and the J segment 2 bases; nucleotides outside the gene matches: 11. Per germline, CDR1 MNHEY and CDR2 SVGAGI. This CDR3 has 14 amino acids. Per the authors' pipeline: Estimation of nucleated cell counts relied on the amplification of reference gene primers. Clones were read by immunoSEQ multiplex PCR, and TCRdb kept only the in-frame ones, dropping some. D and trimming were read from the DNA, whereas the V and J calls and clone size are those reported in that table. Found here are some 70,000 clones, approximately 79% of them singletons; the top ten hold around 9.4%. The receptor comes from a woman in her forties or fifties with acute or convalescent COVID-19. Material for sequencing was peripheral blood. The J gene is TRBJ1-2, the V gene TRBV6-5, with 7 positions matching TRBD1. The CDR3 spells CAVGGQGENYGYTF. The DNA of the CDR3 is TGTGCCGTGGGGGGCCAGGGGGAAAACTATGGCTACACCTTC.